Following are 24 T cell receptor beta chains from one sample sequenced in a study of blood T cell repertoires in COVID-19. Some clones are missing from TCRdb's copy, which holds only in-frame ones; the method was immunoSEQ multiplex PCR. The repertoire holds approximately 210,000 clones, with around 90% as singletons. Specimen: peripheral blood. The source of these receptors is a man aged 25-45 years with acute or convalescent COVID-19.

The rearrangement joins TRBV27 to TRBJ1-6; D gene ambiguous. Trimming took 7 bases from V and 0 from J, leaving 10 bases between them. The CDR3 covers 15 residues. Germline assignment: CDR1 MNHEY and CDR2 SMNVEV (reference sequence). CDR3: CASKVRSSYNSPLHF. In DNA form, the CDR3 reads TGTGCCAGCAAGGTGAGGAGCTCCTATAATTCACCCCTCCACTTT.

V gene TRBV18 combines with J gene TRBJ2-6, with D perhaps matching TRBD2 (5 bases). This CDR3 has 14 residues. CDR1 is KGHSH and CDR2 is LQKENI in the germline V gene. Trimming took off 7 bases at V and 1 base at J, with 8 bases between the two ends. Written as DNA, the CDR3 is TGTGCCAGCTTTGGAGGATCTGGGGCCAACGTCCTGACTTTC. Residues: CASFGGSGANVLTF.

The chain carries TRBV5-1 and TRBJ2-2; TRBD1 agrees at 7 bases. CDR3 length: 15 residues. J was trimmed by 7 bases and V by 0 bases; bases with no gene match: 6. Germline V gives CDR1 SGHRS, CDR2 YFSETQ. CDR3 protein: CASSLETGSGGELFF. DNA of the CDR3: TGCGCCAGCAGCTTGGAGACAGGGTCTGGCGGGGAGCTGTTTTTT.

CDR3 protein: CASSQERVPEQFF. The CDR3, as DNA: TGCGCCAGCAGCCAAGAGAGGGTCCCCGAGCAGTTCTTC. V and J are TRBV4-1 and TRBJ2-1, with D tentatively TRBD2 (5 bases). The length of the CDR3 is 13 residues. Germline V gene sequence: CDR1 MGHRA, CDR2 YSYEKL. Trimming took off 0 bases at V and 10 bases at J, with 10 bases between the two ends.

V gene TRBV24-1 combines with J gene TRBJ2-1; the D gene is possibly TRBD1 (6 bases). Trimming took 7 bases from V and 7 from J, leaving 13 bases between them. Germline assignment: CDR1 KGHDR and CDR2 SFDVKD. The CDR3 runs 13 residues. In DNA, the CDR3 is TGTGCCACCAGGGGGGCCGTGGTAAATGAGCAGTTCTTC. This gives the protein CATRGAVVNEQFF.

This chain links TRBV5-4 with TRBJ2-5; D gene unclear. There are 12 residues in the CDR3. V lost 0 bases and J 5 bases, leaving 5 bases between the germline ends. Germline CDR1 and CDR2: SGHNT and YYREEE (reference sequence). CDR3 sequence reads: CASSLDYETQYF. As DNA, the CDR3 is TGTGCCAGCAGCTTGGACTATGAGACCCAGTACTTC.

The rearrangement links TRBV5-4 to TRBJ2-1, with 9 bases fitting TRBD2. Per the germline V gene, CDR1 is SGHNT and CDR2 is YYREEE (reference sequence). CDR3 size: 15 residues. The ends lost 2 bases at V and 4 bases at J; junction bases unmatched: 4. The CDR3 is CASSLRLAGYNEQFF. For the CDR3, the DNA is TGTGCCAGCAGCTTAAGGCTAGCGGGGTACAATGAGCAGTTCTTC.

This clone has just one count. The rearrangement uses TRBV28 and TRBJ1-3; 12 bases fit TRBD1. Per germline, CDR1 MDHEN and CDR2 SYDVKM. The V gene end was trimmed by 6 bases and the J gene end by 4 bases; junction bases not matched to a gene: 10. The CDR3 has 17 residues. As DNA, the CDR3 is TGTGCCAGCAGACCCACGGGACAGGGGGCGCGAGGAAACACCATATATTTT. It yields the protein CASRPTGQGARGNTIYF.

J is TRBJ2-3 and V is TRBV30, with no clear D. The CDR3 sequence is 13 residues long. Trimming cost V 0 bases and J 0 bases, with 4 bases left between them. CDR1 is GTSNPN and CDR2 is SVGIG in the germline V gene (reference sequence). The chain's CDR3 is CAWSVLSTDTQYF. The CDR3 DNA follows: TGTGCCTGGAGTGTCCTAAGCACAGATACGCAGTATTTT.

This sequence joins TRBV12-5 and TRBJ2-3; possible D gene TRBD2, 6 bases. V gave up 5 bases and J gave up 2 bases, with 8 bases separating them. The length of the CDR3 is 13 residues. Germline V gene data show CDR1 as LGHNT and CDR2 as FRNRAP. The CDR3, as DNA: TGTGCTAGTGGTATAGCGGCCACAGATACGCAGTATTTT. It codes for CASGIAATDTQYF.

The chain has TRBV30 and TRBJ2-7; 8 bases are a match to TRBD2. Germline V gene lookup returns CDR1 GTSNPN and CDR2 SVGIG (reference sequence). The CDR3 spans 14 residues. With 4 bases clipped from V and 1 base from J, the junction kept 6 bases outside the gene matches. CDR3 region: CAWKASGYSYEQYF. CDR3 in DNA: TGTGCCTGGAAGGCTAGCGGGTATTCCTACGAGCAGTACTTC. The whole variable domain, filled in from reference TRBV30 and TRBJ2-7, reads SQTIHQWPATLVQPVGSPLSLECTVEGTSNPNLYWYRQAAGRGLQLLFYSVGIGQISSEVPQNLSASRPQDRQFILSSKKLLLSDSGFYLCAWKASGYSYEQYFGPGTRLTVT.

The chain combines TRBV5-6 with TRBJ1-1, with 7 nucleotides matching TRBD1. Unmatched junction bases numbered 7, after V lost 6 bases and J lost 2 bases. The germline gives CDR1 SGHDT, CDR2 YYEEEE. The CDR3 is 14 amino acids. Written as DNA, the CDR3 is TGTGCCAGCACCCGGACAGGATTTAACACTGAAGCTTTCTTT. It specifies CASTRTGFNTEAFF.

The V gene is TRBV2, the J gene TRBJ2-1; 10 bases match TRBD2. The CDR3 is made up of 15 amino acids. Germline CDR1 is SNHLY and CDR2 is FYNNEI. V gave up 7 bases and J gave up 10 bases; unmatched junction bases: 13. The CDR3 protein is CASKVIEREGDEQFF. The DNA for the CDR3 is TGTGCCAGCAAAGTCATAGAGCGGGAGGGCGACGAGCAGTTCTTC.

The chain recombines TRBV6-2 or TRBV6-3 with TRBJ2-5; D possibly corresponds to TRBD1 (6 bases). This CDR3 has 15 amino acids. The germline V gene encodes CDR1 MNHEY and CDR2 SVGEGT. Trimming stripped 0 bases from V and 5 bases from J, with 13 bases between. The CDR3 protein is CASSYSNYRVETQYF. The DNA for the CDR3 is TGTGCCAGCAGTTACTCCAATTACAGGGTTGAGACCCAGTACTTC.

This clone was counted only a few times. The gene calls are TRBV2 and TRBJ1-5; D not certain. Between the trimmed V and J ends, which lost 11 bases and 2 bases, there was a span of 13 bases. The germline V gene encodes CDR1 SNHLY and CDR2 FYNNEI. The CDR3 covers 13 residues. In DNA form, the CDR3 reads TGTGCCTCCGGCAAGGGAGGCAATCAGCCCCAGCATTTT. Amino acid sequence: CASGKGGNQPQHF.

The V and J genes are TRBV7-8 and TRBJ1-1; perhaps TRBD1 as D (5 bases). Trimming removed 5 bases at V and 0 bases at J, with 16 bases between. The CDR3 loop spans 16 amino acids. The V gene's germline CDR1 is SGHVS and CDR2 FQNEAQ. Written as DNA, the CDR3 is TGTGCCAGCAGCCGATCCGCGGGGGGTATGAACACTGAAGCTTTCTTT. Amino acids: CASSRSAGGMNTEAFF. The whole variable domain, filled in from reference TRBV7-8 and TRBJ1-1, reads GAGVSQSPRYKVAKRGQDVALRCDPISGHVSLFWYQQALGQGPEFLTYFQNEAQLDKSGLPSDRFFAERPEGSVSTLKIQRTQQEDSAVYLCASSRSAGGMNTEAFFGQGTRLTVV.

This clone was counted many times. The chain combines TRBV6-4 with TRBJ1-5, with D tentatively TRBD1 (5 bases). The CDR3 consists of 14 residues. V lost 6 bases and J 4 bases, leaving 13 bases between the germline ends. Germline-derived CDR1 and CDR2 are MRHNA and SNTAGT. CDR3 sequence: CASSRRQGNQPQHF. The CDR3 nucleotides are TGTGCCAGCAGCCGCCGGCAGGGTAATCAGCCCCAGCATTTT.

The chain carries TRBV29-1 and TRBJ1-2; D is possibly TRBD1 (6 bases). The CDR3 consists of 14 residues. V gave up 3 bases and J gave up 4 bases, with 15 bases separating them. Germline V gives CDR1 SQVTM, CDR2 ANQGSEA. CDR3 coding DNA: TGCAGCGTTGAGCGGGGGGCGTCCGCCTATGGCTACACCTTC. Protein sequence: CSVERGASAYGYTF.

The chain couples TRBV4-2 to TRBJ2-7, with TRBD2 matching 10 bases. Germline CDR1 and CDR2: LGHNA and YNFKEQ. The V and J ends lost 0 bases and 3 bases, in that order; junction bases with no gene match: 11. This CDR3 has 18 residues. The CDR3 spells CASSQDHGSLAGDYEQYF. For the CDR3, the DNA is TGTGCCAGCAGCCAAGATCATGGTTCGCTAGCGGGGGACTACGAGCAGTACTTC.

The rearrangement joins TRBV2 to TRBJ1-2; no reliable D call. Germline V CDR1 and CDR2: SNHLY, FYNNEI. The V end lost 5 bases, the J end lost 2 bases, and 15 bases lay between the germline ends. This CDR3 has 15 amino acids. The CDR3 spells CASSYHDGDNYGYTF. The CDR3 nucleotides read TGTGCCAGCAGTTATCACGACGGAGACAACTATGGCTACACCTTC.

The chain has TRBV4-1 and TRBJ2-3, with TRBD2 matching over 12 bases. Trimming took 1 base from V and 3 from J; bases not matched to a gene: 17. The CDR3 totals 21 residues. Germline lookup yields CDR1 MGHRA and CDR2 YSYEKL. In nucleotides, the CDR3 is TGCGCCAGCAGCCAAGTTTTCGTTCGTCCTAGCGGGGGGGCCCGTACAGATACGCAGTATTTT. It encodes CASSQVFVRPSGGARTDTQYF.

V is TRBV30 and J is TRBJ1-4; 7 nucleotides align to TRBD1. CDR1 is GTSNPN, CDR2 SVGIG, per germline (reference sequence). The CDR3 is 14 residues long. V dropped 6 bases and J dropped 7; count of bases not matched to a gene: 11. Written as DNA, the CDR3 is TGTGCCTGTGATCCGGGACAGTCGACTGAAAAACTGTTTTTT. As protein: CACDPGQSTEKLFF.

The CDR3 bases are TGTGCCAGCAGCAGGAGACAGGGTCGCAATTCACCCCTCCACTTT. Its protein product is CASSRRQGRNSPLHF. The J gene is TRBJ1-6, the V gene TRBV7-2, with TRBD1 identical over 7 bases. Germline CDR1 and CDR2: SGHTA and FQGNSA. With 5 bases clipped from V and 7 bases from J, the junction kept 8 bases outside the gene matches. The CDR3 is 15 residues long.

The gene calls are TRBV19 and TRBJ1-3; no definite D call. Germline values: CDR1 LNHDA, CDR2 SQIVND (reference sequence). The ends were cut back, 10 bases at V and 0 bases at J, with 13 bases in the middle. This CDR3 spans 14 amino acids. In DNA form, the CDR3 reads TGTGCCACCAGGCCGATAAGCTCTGGAAACACCATATATTTT. Translation: CATRPISSGNTIYF.